This entry describes one T cell receptor (beta chain). This sample was taken from a study of T cell changes during pregnancy in multiple sclerosis. Measured with immunoSEQ multiplex PCR; TCRdb has only the in-frame clones, and not every one. The table records 25,000 to 30,000 clones, more than 70% of them present only once. This CDR3 is built from 14 residues. V trimming: 3 bases; J trimming: 6 bases; junction bases outside the gene matches: 7. Germline V gene sequence: CDR1 ENHRY, CDR2 SYGVKD. The rearrangement links TRBV10-3 to TRBJ1-2; TRBD1 matches 7 bases. This material consisted of CD8+ T cells from peripheral blood mononuclear cells, taken after pregnancy. This TCR came from a female donor with multiple sclerosis, enrolled in a pregnancy study. The CDR3 region has the DNA TGTGCCATCAGTGACTCCGGGACAGCCAATGGCTACACCTTC. Amino acids: CAISDSGTANGYTF.